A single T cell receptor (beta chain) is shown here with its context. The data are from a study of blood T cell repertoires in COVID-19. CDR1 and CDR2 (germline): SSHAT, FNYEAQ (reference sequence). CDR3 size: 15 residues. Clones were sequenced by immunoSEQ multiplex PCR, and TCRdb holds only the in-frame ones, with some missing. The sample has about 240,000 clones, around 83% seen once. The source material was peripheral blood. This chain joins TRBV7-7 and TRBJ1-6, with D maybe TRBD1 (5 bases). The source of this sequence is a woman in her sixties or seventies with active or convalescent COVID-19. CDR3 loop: CASFPPDNFNSPLHF. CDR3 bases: TGTGCTAGCTTCCCCCCGGACAATTTTAATTCACCCCTCCACTTT.